Listed here is a single T cell receptor (beta chain). These data originate in a study of T cells expressing NK-cell markers. Following a re-call of the 5' RACE reads, TCRdb has one entry per CDR3 protein and lacks DNA. This sample contains hundreds of thousands of distinct CDR3 sequences. The TCR was taken from a man younger than 35 in good health. The sample consisted of blood T cells: a sorted CD56 or NKG2C T cell subset, CD4+ or CD8+ T cells, or bulk PBMC T cells (not recorded which).

The CDR3 loop reads CSAGLAGVAKNIQYF. V gene TRBV20-1 combines with J gene TRBJ2-4; TCRdb lists TRBD2, though no DNA is available to test this call. CDR1 DFQATT and CDR2 SNEGSKA come from the germline V gene (reference sequence). This CDR3 is built from 15 residues.